Below, 27 T cell receptor beta chains from the same sample are listed, as sequenced in a study of CD8 T cells in ankylosing spondylitis. Using its own MiXCR run on the 5' RACE reads, TCRdb lists one record per CDR3 protein. This table holds 230,000 or so distinct CDR3 sequences, roughly a quarter found once. Sequencing used blood, either unsorted or a sorted T cell fraction (not recorded which). These TCRs come from a male donor with ankylosing spondylitis or in good health (not recorded which).

The chain uses TRBV12-3 or TRBV12-4 and TRBJ1-2, with 9 bases matching TRBD1. This CDR3 contains 15 residues. J was trimmed by 10 bases and V by 5 bases; bases with no gene match: 14. CDR3 nucleotides: TGTGCCAGCAGTCCACAATCCGGGACAGGGCGAAACTACACCTTC. Its protein is CASSPQSGTGRNYTF.

This clonotype was counted between two and nine times. V usage is TRBV20-1 and J usage is TRBJ2-1; D is unclear. The CDR3 runs to 13 residues. V lost 1 base and J 7 bases, leaving 11 bases between the germline ends. Per the germline V gene, CDR1 is DFQATT and CDR2 is SNEGSKA (reference sequence). CDR3 DNA: TGCAGTGCTAGAGTTTCGCGAATTAATGAGCAGTTCTTC. Translated: CSARVSRINEQFF.

This clonotype was counted ten times or more. The CDR3: CASSLGVTKDEQFF. Written as DNA, the CDR3 is TGTGCCAGCAGTTTAGGGGTCACCAAGGATGAGCAGTTCTTC. The genes are TRBV12-3 or TRBV12-4 and TRBJ2-1; D not resolved. The CDR3 sequence is 14 residues long. V dropped 1 base and J dropped 8 bases, with 12 bases sitting between them.

Comment on this clonotype: Germline is not matched at one junction end, which may reflect a read error. The chain links TRBV20-1 to TRBJ2-5; 11 nucleotides agree with TRBD1. The CDR3 covers 16 residues. Germline lookup yields CDR1 DFQATT and CDR2 SNEGSKA (reference sequence). DNA of the CDR3: TGCAGTGCTAGTTCCGGGGACAGGGGGTACCAAGGGACCCAGTACTTC. Its protein is CSASSGDRGYQGTQYF.

There are a few counts of this clonotype. The gene calls are TRBV20-1 and TRBJ2-5, with D perhaps matching TRBD1 (6 bases). V lost 4 bases, J lost 2 bases, and 11 bases lay in between. CDR1 and CDR2 (germline): DFQATT, SNEGSKA (reference sequence). CDR3 length: 13 amino acids. The CDR3 DNA is TGCAGTGCTAAACAGGGTTTACAAGAGACCCAGTACTTC. Translating it yields CSAKQGLQETQYF.

This clonotype was found a few times. A much bigger clone sits one base away, suggesting this may be a read error. The V gene is TRBV20-1, the J gene TRBJ1-1, with TRBD1 as a possible D gene (5 bases). CDR3 length: 14 amino acids. Germline V lookup: CDR1 DFQATT, CDR2 SNEGSKA (reference sequence). CDR3: CSAIPGRGNSEAFF. The CDR3 region has the DNA TGCAGTGCTATTCCGGGACGGGGGAACAGTGAAGCTTTCTTT.

This clonotype was seen a few times. The V gene is TRBV20-1, the J gene TRBJ2-3, with TRBD2 matching over 11 bases. CDR1 is DFQATT, CDR2 SNEGSKA, per germline (reference sequence). The CDR3 length is 15 residues. Germline trimming cut 2 bases from V and 8 bases from J; bases unmatched to any gene: 9. In nucleotides, the CDR3 is TGCAGTGCTAGAATTACTAGCGGGGGATCCGGTACGCAGTATTTT. This encodes CSARITSGGSGTQYF.

This clonotype was seen repeatedly, ten times or more. CDR3 sequence (DNA): TGTGCCAGCAGCTTTCGACCCCAGGCAGGCAATCCCTACAATGAGCAGTTCTTC. Protein: CASSFRPQAGNPYNEQFF. The chain has TRBV5-6 and TRBJ2-1; D remains unclear. The CDR3 covers 18 residues. V lost 2 bases and J 2 bases, leaving 20 bases between the germline ends. CDR1 is SGHDT, CDR2 YYEEEE, per germline. Full variable domain (missing parts from reference TRBV5-6 and TRBJ2-1): DAGVTQSPTHLIKTRGQQVTLRCSPKSGHDTVSWYQQALGQGPQFIFQYYEEEERQRGNFPDRFSGHQFPNYSSELNVNALLLGDSALYLCASSFRPQAGNPYNEQFFGPGTRLTVL.

The chain uses TRBV27 and TRBJ2-1; possibly TRBD1 or TRBD2 for D (6 bases each). V shed 4 bases and J shed 4 bases, with 14 bases lying between them. The germline V gene has CDR1 MNHEY and CDR2 SMNVEV (reference sequence). CDR3 size: 15 residues. The CDR3 DNA is TGTGCCAGCAGTTGGGGGGCCGGGTCTTACAATGAGCAGTTCTTC. Protein: CASSWGAGSYNEQFF.

This chain links TRBV12-3 or TRBV12-4 with TRBJ2-4; tentative D call: TRBD1 (7 bases). Between the trimmed V and J ends, which lost 5 bases and 1 base, there was a span of 15 bases. The CDR3 loop spans 16 amino acids. The CDR3 bases are TGTGCCAGCAGTCTTCAGGGGGGAACGGCCAAAAACATTCAGTACTTC. Amino acid sequence: CASSLQGGTAKNIQYF.

The V call is TRBV20-1, the J call TRBJ1-1; D possibly corresponds to TRBD1 (6 bases). The CDR3 consists of 18 residues. Germline CDR1 reads DFQATT; CDR2 reads SNEGSKA (reference sequence). Trimming pared 2 bases from V and 2 bases from J, leaving 24 bases between. This CDR3 is CSARLVGTGISVNTEAFF. The CDR3 bases are TGCAGTGCTAGACTCGTGGGAACAGGGATCTCGGTAAACACTGAAGCTTTCTTT.

Ten or more counts support this clonotype. V gene TRBV10-3 combines with J gene TRBJ1-2; D ambiguous. The CDR3 spans 14 residues. CDR1 is ENHRY and CDR2 is SYGVKD in the germline V gene. The germline V and J ends were trimmed by 4 bases and 4 bases, with 13 bases remaining between them. The CDR3 spells CAISAQQFAYGYTF. As DNA, the CDR3 is TGTGCCATCAGTGCTCAACAGTTCGCCTATGGCTACACCTTC.

This clonotype was observed many times. This chain joins TRBV11-2 and TRBJ2-3; 9 bases align to TRBD2. This CDR3 is 15 amino acids long. Germline CDR1 reads SGHAT; CDR2 reads FQNNGV. V lost 5 bases and J lost 4; bases outside the gene matches: 7. As DNA, the CDR3 is TGTGCCAGCAGCCTGGCGGGGGGGCTCGCAGATACGCAGTATTTT. Translation gives CASSLAGGLADTQYF.

This clonotype was seen at least ten times. CDR3 in DNA: TGCGCCAGCAGCTTGGCTCTAGCCTCAAGGACCCAGTACTTC. Its protein is CASSLALASRTQYF. This sequence joins TRBV5-1 and TRBJ2-5, with a tentative D call TRBD2 (5 bases). Germline V gene data show CDR1 as SGHRS and CDR2 as YFSETQ. V lost 0 bases to trimming and J lost 7 bases, with 13 bases between them. This CDR3 comprises 14 residues.

This clonotype was observed a handful of times. The rearrangement uses TRBV29-1 and TRBJ2-5; possible D gene TRBD2, 6 bases. The CDR3 covers 12 residues. The germline CDR1 and CDR2 sequences are SQVTM and ANQGSEA. V was clipped by 3 bases and J by 4 bases, with 9 bases between them. The CDR3 region is CSVDGGRETQYF. In DNA form, the CDR3 reads TGCAGCGTTGACGGGGGTCGAGAGACCCAGTACTTC.

This clonotype occurred many times. The chain recombines TRBV20-1 with TRBJ2-3, with a tentative D call TRBD2 (7 bases). The CDR3 sequence is 12 residues long. In germline, CDR1 is DFQATT, CDR2 SNEGSKA (reference sequence). Between the trimmed V and J ends, which lost 7 bases and 3 bases, there was a span of 11 bases. The CDR3 region has the DNA TGCAGTGAGGGGGGGCGTACAGATACGCAGTATTTT. Translation gives CSEGGRTDTQYF.

The chain employs TRBV6-5 and TRBJ2-5; 11 nucleotides agree with TRBD2. Germline CDR1 MNHEY, CDR2 SVGAGI. The J segment lost 3 bases and the V segment lost 2 bases, leaving 2 bases of the junction unmatched. This CDR3 comprises 15 residues. DNA for the CDR3: TGTGCCAGCAGTTACCTGGGACTAGCGGAAGAGACCCAGTACTTC. It specifies CASSYLGLAEETQYF.

This clonotype turned up a few times. This chain joins TRBV29-1 and TRBJ1-1; possible D gene TRBD1, 5 bases. Germline V gene lookup returns CDR1 SQVTM and CDR2 ANQGSEA. This CDR3 has 13 amino acids. V shed 5 bases and J shed 0 bases, with 10 bases lying between them. CDR3 DNA: TGCAGCGTTTCAGGGCGGCTGAACACTGAAGCTTTCTTT. Its protein product is CSVSGRLNTEAFF. Full variable domain (missing parts from reference TRBV29-1 and TRBJ1-1): SAVISQKPSRDICQRGTSLTIQCQVDSQVTMMFWYRQQPGQSLTLIATANQGSEATYESGFVIDKFPISRPNLTFSTLTVSNMSPEDSSIYLCSVSGRLNTEAFFGQGTRLTVV.

A few counts support this clonotype. The V and J genes are TRBV2 and TRBJ1-1; the D gene is possibly TRBD1 (6 bases). CDR3 length equals 14 residues. Trimming cost V 3 bases and J 8 bases, with 16 bases left between them. Germline V lookup: CDR1 SNHLY, CDR2 FYNNEI. The CDR3 DNA is TGTGCCAGCAGTGATCACCGGGACAATGAAGAAGCTTTCTTT. Its translation is CASSDHRDNEEAFF.

The J gene is TRBJ2-2, the V gene TRBV7-3; TRBD1 might be the D (5 bases). Germline V lookup: CDR1 SGHTA, CDR2 FQGTGA. V gave up 6 bases and J gave up 4 bases, with 9 bases separating them. The CDR3 spans 13 residues. For the CDR3, the DNA is TGTGCCAGCAGATACCAGGGCACCGGGGAGCTGTTTTTT. Translation: CASRYQGTGELFF. The entire variable domain, with the rest obtained from reference TRBV7-3 and TRBJ2-2, is as follows: GAGVSQTPSNKVTEKGKYVELRCDPISGHTALYWYRQSLGQGPEFLIYFQGTGAADDSGLPNDRFFAVRPEGSVSTLKIQRTERGDSAVYLCASRYQGTGELFFGEGSRLTVL.

This clonotype was picked up many times. This chain connects TRBV5-1 to TRBJ2-1; 7 nucleotides line up with TRBD2. The CDR3 totals 14 residues. Per germline, CDR1 SGHRS and CDR2 YFSETQ. J lost 10 bases, V lost 6 bases, and 13 bases had no gene match. Here the CDR3 reads CASTKLATSGEQFF. DNA for the CDR3: TGCGCCAGCACAAAACTAGCGACCTCCGGGGAGCAGTTCTTC.

The CDR3 nucleotides read TGTGCCAGCAGGGGCAGCTTCACAGATACGCAGTATTTT. Protein product: CASRGSFTDTQYF. The chain employs TRBV12-3 or TRBV12-4 and TRBJ2-3; no definite D call. Trimming left V 6 bases short and J 2 bases short, with 9 bases between. The CDR3 loop spans 13 amino acids.

This clonotype was seen a handful of times. CDR3: CASSLAELDEQYF. The CDR3 region has the DNA TGTGCCAGCAGTTTGGCAGAGCTGGACGAGCAGTACTTC. This chain joins TRBV12-3 or TRBV12-4 and TRBJ2-7, with D unresolved. This CDR3 has 13 amino acids. The V and J ends lost 3 bases and 5 bases respectively, with 11 bases between them.

This chain connects TRBV20-1 to TRBJ2-7; D gene ambiguous. Germline CDR1 is DFQATT and CDR2 is SNEGSKA (reference sequence). V lost 6 bases to trimming and J lost 1 base, with 7 bases between them. The CDR3 spans 11 residues. CDR3 in amino acids: CSAHESYEQYF. The DNA of the CDR3 is TGCAGTGCCCACGAGTCCTACGAGCAGTACTTC.

This clonotype was seen many times. The chain combines TRBV20-1 with TRBJ1-4; D gene ambiguous. There are 14 residues in the CDR3. The V gene's germline CDR1 is DFQATT and CDR2 SNEGSKA (reference sequence). The V end lost 7 bases, the J end lost 0 bases, and 12 bases lay between the germline ends. The CDR3 DNA reads as TGCAGTGGCTTGGCCGAGACAACTAATGAAAAACTGTTTTTT. Protein: CSGLAETTNEKLFF.

This clonotype was detected ten times or more. This chain connects TRBV6-1 to TRBJ2-3, with D possibly matching TRBD1 (6 bases). This CDR3 has 15 residues. Germline CDR1 reads MNHNS; CDR2 reads SASEGT. Trimming took 10 bases from V and 4 from J, leaving 21 bases between them. CDR3 in DNA: TGTGCCACCGCGAGGGGGACAAAGCATCCAGATACGCAGTATTTT. Amino acids: CATARGTKHPDTQYF.

This clonotype has just a few counts. J is TRBJ2-3 and V is TRBV7-2; TRBD2 matches 7 bases. Germline assignment: CDR1 SGHTA and CDR2 FQGNSA. The length of the CDR3 is 17 residues. The J segment lost 1 base and the V segment lost 5 bases, leaving 12 bases of the junction unmatched. The CDR3 nucleotides are TGTGCCAGCAGCCGTAAGGGAAAGCGGGGCGGCACAGATACGCAGTATTTT. This gives the protein CASSRKGKRGGTDTQYF.